A selection of T cell receptor beta chains follows, all from one sample in a study of blood T cells in healthy people across ages. A single record per CDR3 protein comes from TCRdb applying MiXCR to the 5' RACE reads. Of 730,000 or so distinct CDR3 sequences listed, about 40% are singletons. Sequenced input: blood. The origin of the receptors is a woman aged 55-70 years in good health. CDR3s include the opening cysteine and the closing phenylalanine or tryptophan. D genes are given only for firm matches. Not all rows give a size; the values are once, few, many and, for expanded clones, a class.

clone_size: NA
d_call: NA
v_call: TRBV6-1
j_call: TRBJ2-1
cdr3_nt: TGTGCCAGCAGTGAAGTTTCTGGGGGATCCTACAATGAGCAGTTCTTC
cdr3_aa: CASSEVSGGSYNEQFF

clone_size: NA
d_call: NA
v_call: TRBV27
j_call: TRBJ1-1
cdr3_nt: TGTGCCAGCAGTCCTGACGTGGAAGGCGCTGAAGCTTTCTTT
cdr3_aa: CASSPDVEGAEAFF

clone_size: NA
d_call: NA
v_call: TRBV7-9
j_call: TRBJ1-4
cdr3_nt: TGTGCCAGCAGCTTCGACAGATTTACTAATGAAAAACTGTTTTTT
cdr3_aa: CASSFDRFTNEKLFF

clone_size: NA
d_call: NA
v_call: TRBV21-1
j_call: TRBJ2-7
cdr3_nt: TGTGCCAGCAGCAAAGGCGGGACAATCTACGAGCAGTACTTC
cdr3_aa: CASSKGGTIYEQYF

clone_size: many
d_call: NA
v_call: TRBV12-3/TRBV12-4
j_call: TRBJ2-3
cdr3_nt: TGTGCCAGCAGTTTAACAGGGACAGATACGCAGTATTTT
cdr3_aa: CASSLTGTDTQYF

clone_size: NA
d_call: TRBD2
v_call: TRBV6-2/TRBV6-3
j_call: TRBJ2-7
cdr3_nt: TGTGCCACCTCAAGAGCGGGAGTGGGCCTAGGCGAGCAGTACTTC
cdr3_aa: CATSRAGVGLGEQYF

clone_size: NA
d_call: NA
v_call: TRBV12-3/TRBV12-4
j_call: TRBJ2-1
cdr3_nt: TGTGCCAGCAGACCTACAGGGTTTTCGACAGAGACCCAGTTCTTC
cdr3_aa: CASRPTGFSTETQFF

clone_size: once
d_call: NA
v_call: TRBV4-2
j_call: TRBJ2-3
cdr3_nt: TGTGCCAGCAGCCAAGAGGACGGGCTCCTCCGGGGTGGCACAGATACGCAGTATTTT
cdr3_aa: CASSQEDGLLRGGTDTQYF

clone_size: many
d_call: TRBD2
v_call: TRBV12-3/TRBV12-4
j_call: TRBJ2-5
cdr3_nt: TGTGCCAGCACTCCGGGACTAGCGGTTCAAGAGACCCAGTACTTC
cdr3_aa: CASTPGLAVQETQYF

clone_size: NA
d_call: TRBD2
v_call: TRBV9
j_call: TRBJ2-7
cdr3_nt: TGTGCCAGCAGCCCCGGGACTAGCAGGGACGAGCAGTACTTC
cdr3_aa: CASSPGTSRDEQYF

clone_size: few
d_call: NA
v_call: TRBV28
j_call: TRBJ1-5
cdr3_nt: TGTGCCAGCAGTTTATACCAGACTCTTCCCCAGCATTTT
cdr3_aa: CASSLYQTLPQHF

clone_size: few
d_call: TRBD1
v_call: TRBV20-1
j_call: TRBJ1-2
cdr3_nt: TGCAGTGCCCGGACAGGGCCCACCTATGGCTACACCTTC
cdr3_aa: CSARTGPTYGYTF

clone_size: NA
d_call: TRBD2
v_call: TRBV3-1
j_call: TRBJ2-7
cdr3_nt: TGTGCCAGCAGCCGAGCCGGGACTAGCGGTTACGAGCAGTACTTC
cdr3_aa: CASSRAGTSGYEQYF

clone_size: NA
d_call: TRBD1
v_call: TRBV20-1
j_call: TRBJ1-2
cdr3_nt: TGCAGTGCTACTCCTTTGAGGGGGCGCAACTATGGCTACACCTTC
cdr3_aa: CSATPLRGRNYGYTF

clone_size: NA
d_call: TRBD1
v_call: TRBV30
j_call: TRBJ1-4
cdr3_nt: TGTGCCTGGAGTGCCCCCCGGACAGGGGGGAATGAAAAACTGTTTTTT
cdr3_aa: CAWSAPRTGGNEKLFF

clone_size: NA
d_call: NA
v_call: TRBV4-3
j_call: TRBJ2-1
cdr3_nt: TGCGCCAGCAGCCCCATAGCCAACAATGAGCAGTTCTTC
cdr3_aa: CASSPIANNEQFF

clone_size: NA
d_call: TRBD1
v_call: TRBV7-9
j_call: TRBJ2-1
cdr3_nt: TGTGCCAGCAGCTTGTCCGGGACAGTCACAAGTGAGCAGTTCTTC
cdr3_aa: CASSLSGTVTSEQFF

clone_size: NA
d_call: NA
v_call: TRBV15
j_call: TRBJ2-5
cdr3_nt: TGTGCCACCAGCAGAGCCCTACCGGGAGAGGGCGGTGTTCAAGAGACCCAGTACTTC
cdr3_aa: CATSRALPGEGGVQETQYF

clone_size: NA
d_call: NA
v_call: TRBV30
j_call: TRBJ2-4
cdr3_nt: TGTGCCTGGAGTGTTGGACTGATCCTAGCCAAAAACATTCAGTACTTC
cdr3_aa: CAWSVGLILAKNIQYF

clone_size: NA
d_call: NA
v_call: TRBV11-1
j_call: TRBJ2-5
cdr3_nt: TGTGCCAGCCGACTATACGGGACCCAGTACTTC
cdr3_aa: CASRLYGTQYF

clone_size: NA
d_call: TRBD2
v_call: TRBV12-3/TRBV12-4
j_call: TRBJ2-1
cdr3_nt: TGTGCCAGCAGACCTAGACTAGCGGGGGGCAATGAGCAGTTCTTC
cdr3_aa: CASRPRLAGGNEQFF

clone_size: NA
d_call: NA
v_call: TRBV10-3
j_call: TRBJ1-5
cdr3_nt: TGTGCCATCAGTGACCGGGAGGATCAGCCCCAGCATTTT
cdr3_aa: CAISDREDQPQHF

clone_size: few
d_call: TRBD1
v_call: TRBV12-3/TRBV12-4
j_call: TRBJ1-4
cdr3_nt: TGTGCCAGCAGATACAGAACAGGGGGAAATGAAAAACTGTTTTTT
cdr3_aa: CASRYRTGGNEKLFF

clone_size: few
d_call: NA
v_call: TRBV20-1
j_call: TRBJ2-3
cdr3_nt: TGCAGTGCTAGAGTCACAGATACGCAGTATTTT
cdr3_aa: CSARVTDTQYF

clone_size: NA
d_call: TRBD2
v_call: TRBV7-2
j_call: TRBJ2-7
cdr3_nt: TGTGCCAGCAGCCGGGGGGAGTGGTCCTACGAGCAGTACTTC
cdr3_aa: CASSRGEWSYEQYF

clone_size: few
d_call: NA
v_call: TRBV11-2
j_call: TRBJ2-3
cdr3_nt: TGTGCCAGCAGCGCTAGTGCGGGGTCCAGCACAGATACGCAGTATTTT
cdr3_aa: CASSASAGSSTDTQYF

clone_size: NA
d_call: NA
v_call: TRBV13
j_call: TRBJ1-5
cdr3_nt: TGTGCCGGCAGCGTGGGGGCTTTGGGACGGGGTGAGCCCCAGCATTTT
cdr3_aa: CAGSVGALGRGEPQHF

clone_size: once
d_call: NA
v_call: TRBV7-9
j_call: TRBJ2-1
cdr3_nt: TGTGCCAGCAGCCCCATTGGGGAGAACAATGAGCGGTTCTTC
cdr3_aa: CASSPIGENNERFF

clone_size: NA
d_call: NA
v_call: TRBV9
j_call: TRBJ1-1
cdr3_nt: TGTGCCAGCAGCGCCCGGGGGGGTAAGGCTGAAGCTTTCTTT
cdr3_aa: CASSARGGKAEAFF